What follows are 6 T cell receptor beta chains derived from one specimen sequenced in a study of T cell responses to AZD1222 COVID-19 vaccine. TCRdb keeps only in-frame clones here, not all; method: immunoSEQ multiplex PCR. The sample consists of approximately 160,000 clones, roughly 92% of them appearing once. This specimen consisted of peripheral blood, obtained 28 days after the second AZD1222 dose. Source of these receptors: an adult who received the AZD1222 COVID-19 vaccine.

J is TRBJ2-1 and V is TRBV5-4; 12 bases line up with TRBD1. Germline V CDR1 and CDR2: SGHNT, YYREEE (reference sequence). V trimming: 5 bases; J trimming: 8 bases; junction bases outside the gene matches: 8. There are 15 residues in the CDR3. The CDR3 loop is CASRNTGTGGDEQFF. The DNA for the CDR3 is TGTGCCAGCAGAAATACCGGGACAGGGGGCGATGAGCAGTTCTTC.

This rearrangement joins TRBV1 to TRBJ2-7; the table's TRBD1 call for D was not verified on the DNA. TRBV1 is a recognized pseudogene. The CDR3 totals 17 residues. Here the CDR3 reads CTSSQESPGQKTYEQYF. In DNA, the CDR3 is TGCACCAGCAGCCAGGAATCCCCCGGACAGAAAACCTACGAGCAGTACTTC.

This clone was detected once. The chain recombines TRBV2 with TRBJ1-2, with no clear D. Germline V gene sequence: CDR1 SNHLY, CDR2 FYNNEI. V lost 3 bases and J lost 7, with 9 bases in between. The CDR3 spans 12 residues. The CDR3 spells CASSDGRGGYTF. As DNA, the CDR3 is TGTGCCAGCAGTGACGGAAGAGGTGGCTACACCTTC. The whole variable domain, remainder taken from reference TRBV2 and TRBJ1-2, is EPEVTQTPSHQVTQMGQEVILRCVPISNHLYFYWYRQILGQKVEFLVSFYNNEISEKSEIFDDQFSVERPDGSNFTLKIRSTKLEDSAMYFCASSDGRGGYTFGSGTRLTVV.

The J gene is TRBJ1-1, the V gene TRBV4-3, with a weak D call TRBD1 (5 bases). The CDR3 covers 14 residues. The ends were cut back, 4 bases at V and 1 base at J, with 10 bases in the middle. Germline V gives CDR1 LGHNA, CDR2 YSLEER. CDR3 sequence reads: CASSPHQGNTEAFF. The CDR3 DNA is TGCGCCAGCAGCCCACATCAGGGGAACACTGAAGCTTTCTTT.

The chain couples TRBV11-1 to TRBJ2-7; TRBD1 aligns across 7 bases. Trimming took 3 bases from V and 5 from J; bases not matched to a gene: 7. This CDR3 contains 14 residues. Germline-derived CDR1 and CDR2 are SGHAT and FQDESV (reference sequence). The CDR3 region has the DNA TGTGCCAGCAGCTTCGATAAGGGGGCCAACGAGCAGTACTTC. Amino acid sequence: CASSFDKGANEQYF.

This clone has a single count. The V gene is TRBV3-1 (or the pseudogene TRBV3-2), the J gene TRBJ1-1; TRBD1 agrees at 7 bases. J gave up 3 bases and V 5 bases, and 3 bases lay outside the gene matches. The CDR3 runs to 13 residues. Looked up from germline, CDR1 is LGHDT and CDR2 is YNNKEL (reference sequence). CDR3 sequence (DNA): TGTGCCAGCAGCGCTGGACAGGACACTGAAGCTTTCTTT. This encodes CASSAGQDTEAFF.